One sample yielded the 32 T cell receptor beta chains listed below, sequenced in a study of Ad26.COV2.S vaccination and SARS-CoV-2 variants. The assay was immunoSEQ multiplex PCR, and TCRdb's table has in-frame clones only and misses some. This table holds about 390,000 clones, about 90% found once. Documented treatment: roughly 20 received Ad26.COV2.S at low or high dose, single or two shots; roughly five received placebo; per-sample allocation not given. Samples analyzed were those drawn on day 63 after the first vaccine or placebo injection. The sample was peripheral blood, taken in a trial of Ad26.COV2.S vaccine versus placebo. Receptors originate from a person between 18 and 65 years old who received the Ad26.COV2.S COVID-19 vaccine or a placebo.

This chain uses TRBV28 with TRBJ1-1, with unresolved D. V dropped 5 bases and J dropped 3 bases, with 16 bases sitting between them. Germline values: CDR1 MDHEN, CDR2 SYDVKM. This CDR3 has 15 amino acids. CDR3 in amino acids: CASSPLMQAHTEAFF. The CDR3 DNA follows: TGTGCCAGCAGTCCACTAATGCAGGCTCACACTGAAGCTTTCTTT.

The chain recombines TRBV6-5 with TRBJ2-3; 9 nucleotides line up with TRBD2. Germline CDR1 is MNHEY and CDR2 is SVGAGI. V shed 6 bases and J 2 bases; nucleotides not matched to a gene: 6. The CDR3 is made up of 15 amino acids. CDR3 nucleotides: TGTGCCAGCAGCCAGCGGGGGGTCCCCACAGATACGCAGTATTTT. Its translation is CASSQRGVPTDTQYF.

The gene calls are TRBV29-1 and TRBJ2-3; 15 nucleotides agree with TRBD2. The CDR3 loop spans 15 amino acids. V was pared by 1 base and J by 13 bases, with 9 bases of the junction left unmatched. The germline V gene encodes CDR1 SQVTM and CDR2 ANQGSEA. In nucleotides, the CDR3 is TGCAGCGTTGAAGGGTCCCGGACTAGCGGGGGGGCAAAGTATTTT. Protein product: CSVEGSRTSGGAKYF.

The V gene is TRBV27, the J gene TRBJ2-7; no firm D call. The CDR3 sequence is 11 residues long. V lost 3 bases and J lost 6, with 6 bases in between. Looked up from germline, CDR1 is MNHEY and CDR2 is SMNVEV (reference sequence). CDR3 coding DNA: TGTGCCAGCAGTTTGGGTGCCGAGCAGTACTTC. Protein sequence: CASSLGAEQYF.

J is TRBJ1-4 and V is TRBV4-3; maybe TRBD1 (6 bases). V shed 3 bases and J shed 7 bases, with 12 bases lying between them. Germline V CDR1 and CDR2: LGHNA, YSLEER. This CDR3 is built from 14 residues. The DNA for the CDR3 is TGCGCCAGCAGCCATGGGGGGCGAAGTGAAAAACTGTTTTTT. The encoded protein is CASSHGGRSEKLFF.

The CDR3 DNA reads as TGTGCCAGCAGCCAAGATGTCAGCCTACACTCTGGGGCCAACGTCCTGACTTTC. Amino acid sequence: CASSQDVSLHSGANVLTF. The chain combines TRBV4-2 with TRBJ2-6; D gene unclear. CDR1 and CDR2 from the germline V gene are LGHNA and YNFKEQ. The V end lost 0 bases, the J end lost 0 bases, and 12 bases lay between the germline ends. The CDR3 spans 18 residues.

This chain links TRBV5-1 with TRBJ2-1, with 10 nucleotides matching TRBD2. The V gene end was trimmed by 6 bases and the J gene end by 9 bases; junction bases not matched to a gene: 3. Germline V gene lookup returns CDR1 SGHRS and CDR2 YFSETQ. There are 12 residues in the CDR3. The CDR3 DNA reads TGCGCCAGCACTAGCGGGGGCATTGAGCAGTTCTTC. It specifies CASTSGGIEQFF.

In the case of this clone: Additional DNA sequences in this sample encode the identical CDR3. The chain has TRBV11-2 and TRBJ2-3; no clear D. CDR1 is SGHAT, CDR2 FQNNGV, per germline. V lost 1 base to trimming and J lost 1 base, with 6 bases between them. CDR3 length: 14 residues. The CDR3 protein is CASSLGRGTDTQYF. DNA for the CDR3: TGTGCCAGCAGCTTAGGCCGGGGCACAGATACGCAGTATTTT.

V gene TRBV4-3 combines with J gene TRBJ1-1, with TRBD1 matching 10 bases. J was trimmed by 1 base and V by 3 bases; bases with no gene match: 5. Germline CDR1 reads LGHNA; CDR2 reads YSLEER. The CDR3 extends over 16 amino acids. CDR3 DNA: TGCGCCAGCAGCCACGGTAGGACAGGGGGGAACACTGAAGCTTTCTTT. It translates to CASSHGRTGGNTEAFF.

Comments on this clone: The junction departs from the called germline gene at one end, perhaps through a read error. The rearrangement uses TRBV19 and TRBJ1-5; D is unresolved. Germline CDR1 and CDR2: LNHDA and SQIVND (reference sequence). The CDR3 runs 11 residues. The CDR3 loop is CASSIEWAASF. The CDR3 nucleotides are TGTGCCAGTAGTATTGAGTGGGCTGCATCCTTT.

This clone showed up just once. The chain uses TRBV27 and TRBJ1-5; D unclear. Between the trimmed V and J ends, which lost 6 bases and 10 bases, there was a span of 13 bases. The CDR3 runs to 12 residues. Germline V lookup: CDR1 MNHEY, CDR2 SMNVEV (reference sequence). In DNA form, the CDR3 reads TGTGCCAGCAGCCTCTCCCCTGCTCCCCAGCATTTT. Translating gives CASSLSPAPQHF.

The J gene is TRBJ1-1, the V gene TRBV18; no clear D. This CDR3 is 14 amino acids long. Germline V gives CDR1 KGHSH, CDR2 LQKENI. Trimming pared 3 bases from V and 0 bases from J, leaving 8 bases between. This CDR3 reads CASSPETMNTEAFF. The CDR3 nucleotides are TGTGCCAGCTCACCCGAGACCATGAACACTGAAGCTTTCTTT.

The chain combines TRBV2 with TRBJ2-3; D perhaps matches TRBD1 (8 bases). Germline-derived CDR1 and CDR2 are SNHLY and FYNNEI. This CDR3 is built from 16 residues. V was cut by 5 bases and J by 8 bases, with 23 bases left in between. The CDR3 sequence is CASSFGQGGQGPTQYF. The CDR3 nucleotides are TGTGCCAGCAGTTTCGGACAGGGAGGGCAAGGACCTACGCAGTATTTT.

The CDR3 region has the DNA TGTGCCAGCAGCTTAGTCGACGAGCAGTTCTTC. The encoded protein is CASSLVDEQFF. The gene calls are TRBV7-9 and TRBJ2-1; no firm D call. From germline, CDR1 is SEHNR and CDR2 FQNEAQ (reference sequence). The ends were cut back, 1 base at V and 10 bases at J, with 5 bases in the middle. There are 11 residues in the CDR3.

The chain uses TRBV10-3 and TRBJ1-3; D is unresolved. V was cut by 8 bases and J by 3 bases, with 14 bases left in between. This CDR3 comprises 14 residues. Germline assignment: CDR1 ENHRY and CDR2 SYGVKD. CDR3 nucleotide sequence: TGTGCCATCGACACCGGTTGGATTGGAAACACCATATATTTT. It codes for CAIDTGWIGNTIYF.

This clone was observed a single time. The chain is built from TRBV18 and TRBJ2-7; TRBD1 might be the D (7 bases). Germline loops: CDR1 KGHSH, CDR2 LQKENI. V lost 5 bases, J lost 1 base, and 12 bases lay in between. The CDR3 is made up of 14 amino acids. The CDR3 nucleotides read TGTGCCAGCTCAGAGACAGGGACTTCCTACGAGCAGTACTTC. It encodes CASSETGTSYEQYF.

The chain uses TRBV5-6 and TRBJ1-1; D is ambiguous. Germline CDR1 is SGHDT and CDR2 is YYEEEE. V was pared by 2 bases and J by 0 bases, with 14 bases between. The CDR3 is 16 amino acids. In nucleotides, the CDR3 is TGTGCCAGCAGCTTCTTCGCAGCGGGGATGAACACTGAAGCTTTCTTT. Amino acid sequence: CASSFFAAGMNTEAFF.

This clone was recorded only once. The V call is TRBV6-5, the J call TRBJ1-2; 9 bases line up with TRBD1. The CDR3 has 15 amino acids. CDR1 is MNHEY and CDR2 is SVGAGI in the germline V gene. V trimming: 3 bases; J trimming: 4 bases; junction bases outside the gene matches: 6. CDR3 protein: CASSYSTGGRYGYTF. The CDR3 region has the DNA TGTGCCAGCAGTTATTCGACAGGGGGACGCTATGGCTACACCTTC.

This clone was observed a single time. This chain connects TRBV19 to TRBJ2-5; 7 bases are a match to TRBD2. With V trimmed by 6 bases and J by 8 bases, 12 bases remained unmatched. Per germline, CDR1 LNHDA and CDR2 SQIVND (reference sequence). The CDR3 consists of 14 residues. The DNA for the CDR3 is TGTGCCAGTAGGAAAACTAGCGTCCAAGTCACCCAGTACTTC. Translated, it gives CASRKTSVQVTQYF.

This chain connects TRBV30 to TRBJ1-1; D remains ambiguous. This CDR3 comprises 13 residues. The ends were cut back, 2 bases at V and 6 bases at J, with 13 bases in the middle. The germline V gene encodes CDR1 GTSNPN and CDR2 SVGIG (reference sequence). Written as DNA, the CDR3 is TGTGCCTGGAGTAAAGCTGTGGTTTCTGAAGCTTTCTTT. This sequence encodes CAWSKAVVSEAFF.

This clone has just one count. J is TRBJ1-6 and V is TRBV30; D not resolved. This CDR3 has 14 residues. Germline loops: CDR1 GTSNPN, CDR2 SVGIG (reference sequence). V lost 0 bases and J 4 bases, leaving 7 bases between the germline ends. The CDR3, as DNA: TGTGCCTGGAGTGTAAGCCAATATAATTCACCCCTCCACTTT. It translates to CAWSVSQYNSPLHF.

The chain couples TRBV27 to TRBJ2-5; D is unresolved. Trimming pared 6 bases from V and 1 base from J, leaving 15 bases between. Looked up from germline, CDR1 is MNHEY and CDR2 is SMNVEV (reference sequence). The CDR3 runs 15 residues. CDR3 sequence: CASRSGPWGQETQYF. The CDR3 DNA reads as TGTGCCAGCAGGTCCGGGCCATGGGGCCAAGAGACCCAGTACTTC.

This clone was detected once. The V call is TRBV30, the J call TRBJ1-4; TRBD1 is a possible D gene (5 bases). Germline lookup yields CDR1 GTSNPN and CDR2 SVGIG (reference sequence). The CDR3 sequence is 18 residues long. Trimming removed 3 bases from V and 0 bases from J, with 20 bases in between. The CDR3 DNA sequence: TGTGCCTGGAGGTGGGGGACTTTCGGACGCGCAACTAATGAAAAACTGTTTTTT. Translating it yields CAWRWGTFGRATNEKLFF.

The chain links TRBV19 to TRBJ2-7, with 8 bases that match TRBD1. Germline loops: CDR1 LNHDA, CDR2 SQIVND (reference sequence). This CDR3 region has 14 residues. After removal of 2 bases from V and 3 bases from J, the junction contained 3 bases not matched to a gene. This CDR3 is CASSITGTGYEQYF. Here the CDR3 DNA reads TGTGCCAGTAGTATAACCGGGACAGGCTACGAGCAGTACTTC.

This chain links TRBV5-6 with TRBJ2-7; 10 nucleotides match TRBD2. The V and J ends lost 5 bases and 4 bases, in that order; junction bases with no gene match: 6. This CDR3 contains 14 residues. Germline CDR1 SGHDT, CDR2 YYEEEE. The CDR3 is CASRTSGGAYEQYF. Here the CDR3 DNA reads TGTGCCAGCAGGACCAGCGGGGGGGCTTACGAGCAGTACTTC.

CDR3 sequence reads: CASSLGVGGPQETQYF. The CDR3 coding sequence is TGTGCCAGCAGCTTGGGAGTTGGGGGGCCCCAAGAGACCCAGTACTTC. The chain couples TRBV5-4 to TRBJ2-5; D tentatively fits TRBD1 or TRBD2 (6 bases each). Germline CDR1 and CDR2: SGHNT and YYREEE (reference sequence). The CDR3 extends over 16 amino acids. Trimming stripped 0 bases from V and 1 base from J, with 13 bases between. Using reference TRBV5-4 and TRBJ2-5 for the parts outside the CDR3, the full variable domain is ETGVTQSPTHLIKTRGQQVTLRCSSQSGHNTVSWYQQALGQGPQFIFQYYREEENGRGNFPPRFSGLQFPNYSSELNVNALELDDSALYLCASSLGVGGPQETQYFGPGTRLLVL.

This chain links TRBV6-5 with TRBJ1-1; 12 nucleotides agree with TRBD1. Losses at the gene ends were 6 bases for V and 7 bases for J; bases not matched to a gene: 9. The length of the CDR3 is 15 residues. CDR1 is MNHEY and CDR2 is SVGAGI in the germline V gene. For the CDR3, the DNA is TGTGCCAGCAGACTCACCGGGACAGGGGGCAGTGAAGCTTTCTTT. Residues: CASRLTGTGGSEAFF.

The chain joins TRBV6-5 to TRBJ2-3; no clear D. Germline values: CDR1 MNHEY, CDR2 SVGAGI. This CDR3 comprises 14 residues. The V end was cut by 5 bases, the J end by 4 bases, with 13 bases between. This CDR3 reads CASSLSKVSDTQYF. CDR3 DNA: TGTGCCAGCAGTCTCTCGAAGGTGTCAGATACGCAGTATTTT.

CDR3 region: CASSTVGLATLVTQYF. CDR3 DNA sequence: TGTGCCAGCAGTACGGTCGGACTAGCGACGTTGGTTACGCAGTATTTT. The genes are TRBV28 and TRBJ2-3; 9 bases align to TRBD2. Trimming removed 5 bases from V and 8 bases from J; junction bases left unmatched: 14. Germline CDR1 MDHEN, CDR2 SYDVKM. The CDR3 is 16 amino acids.

V gene TRBV30 combines with J gene TRBJ1-1, with 9 bases identical to TRBD1. V lost 0 bases, J lost 4 bases, and 9 bases stayed unmatched. CDR3 length: 16 amino acids. CDR1 and CDR2 from the germline V gene are GTSNPN and SVGIG (reference sequence). The CDR3 sequence is CAWSVPVGQGRTEAFF. DNA of the CDR3: TGTGCCTGGAGTGTACCAGTTGGACAGGGGCGCACTGAAGCTTTCTTT.

As concerns this clone: Other DNA sequences of this sample code for an identical CDR3. The rearrangement joins TRBV27 to TRBJ1-3, with D possibly TRBD1 on 5 matching bases. This CDR3 has 15 amino acids. The V end lost 0 bases, the J end lost 0 bases, and 6 bases lay between the germline ends. Germline CDR1 MNHEY, CDR2 SMNVEV (reference sequence). CDR3 coding DNA: TGTGCCAGCAGTTTATCTGGGGGCTCTGGAAACACCATATATTTT. Translated: CASSLSGGSGNTIYF.

This clone was found a few times. CDR3: CASSEFTSNNYGYTF. Written as DNA, the CDR3 is TGTGCCAGCAGTGAATTCACGTCAAACAACTATGGCTACACCTTC. V usage is TRBV6-1 and J usage is TRBJ1-2; no firm D call. CDR3 length: 15 amino acids. The V end lost 2 bases, the J end lost 2 bases, and 12 bases lay between the germline ends. Germline-derived CDR1 and CDR2 are MNHNS and SASEGT.